This T cell receptor (beta chain) was obtained from a study of blood T cell repertoires in COVID-19. In germline, CDR1 is SEHNR, CDR2 FQNEAQ (reference sequence). This CDR3 contains 18 residues. The ends were cut back, 2 bases at V and 4 bases at J, with 22 bases in the middle. Per the original data handling: Amplifying reference gene primers gave estimates of nucleated cell counts. Using immunoSEQ multiplex PCR, the repertoire was profiled, and TCRdb retains in-frame clones only, with some absent. V, J and clone size are taken as reported in that table, and D and trimming were inferred from the DNA itself. The sample has about 320,000 clones, around 90% seen once; the top ten hold 5% to 5.5%. Clinical histories supplied by participants themselves formed the basis of cohort assignment.

The TCR was taken from a man aged 60 to 75 who had recovered from COVID-19. The chain employs TRBV7-9 and TRBJ2-3, with D maybe TRBD2 (5 bases). Specimen: PBMCs or T cells enriched from blood (not recorded which). The CDR3 bases are TGTGCCAGCAGCTTACCGCTTCTTGGAGTGGGGAGCGCAGATACGCAGTATTTT. Translated: CASSLPLLGVGSADTQYF.